These T cell receptor beta chains were read from a single sample in a study of cytomegalovirus exposure and HLA in healthy donors. Assay: immunoSEQ multiplex PCR; the TCRdb copy retains only in-frame clones and omits some. The data contain about 130,000 clones, approximately 80% of them seen just once; the ten biggest clones take up around 1.8%. The sequenced sample consisted of PBMCs. All receptors come from a woman between 40 and 50 years old in good health and CMV-seronegative. CDR3s include the opening cysteine and the closing phenylalanine or tryptophan. The D gene is left open where the match is weak. Clone size appears in some rows only: once, few, many, or a class for an expanded clone.

J	V	size	length	D	CDR3	DNA
TRBJ2-6	TRBV9	-	18	TRBD1	CASSKGGQLNSGANGLTF	TGTGCCAGCAGCAAAGGGGGACAGCTAAACTCTGGGGCCAACGGCCTGACTTTC
TRBJ1-5	TRBV6-4	-	14	TRBD1	CASSPTGSGQPQHF	TGTGCCAGCAGTCCGACAGGGTCGGGGCAGCCCCAGCATTTT
TRBJ2-1	TRBV5-1	-	17	TRBD1	CASSPKGQGSSYNEQFF	TGCGCCAGCAGCCCGAAGGGACAGGGAAGCTCCTACAATGAGCAGTTCTTC
TRBJ2-3	TRBV27	once	14	TRBD1	CASSLRGRTDTQYF	TGTGCCAGCAGTCTGAGGGGGCGCACAGATACGCAGTATTTT
TRBJ2-3	TRBV4-1	-	15	TRBD2	CASSLYGGGTDTQYF	TGCGCCAGCAGCCTCTATGGGGGGGGCACAGATACGCAGTATTTT
TRBJ2-3	TRBV9	-	16	TRBD2	CASSAGLAASTDTQYF	TGTGCCAGCAGCGCAGGACTAGCGGCTAGCACAGATACGCAGTATTTT
TRBJ2-1	TRBV19	-	13	TRBD2	CASSIVAGNEQFF	TGTGCCAGTAGTATAGTAGCGGGTAATGAGCAGTTCTTC
TRBJ2-1	TRBV28	-	19	TRBD2	CASSFSVLAGLFDYNEQFF	TGTGCCAGCAGTTTCTCCGTACTAGCGGGCCTCTTCGATTACAATGAGCAGTTCTTC
TRBJ2-7	TRBV4-2	-	14	TRBD2	CASSQDFSGSEQYF	TGTGCCAGCAGCCAAGATTTTAGCGGGAGTGAGCAGTACTTC
TRBJ2-3	TRBV2	-	14	-	CAIGLFFSTDTQYF	TGTGCCATCGGACTCTTTTTTAGCACAGATACGCAGTATTTT
TRBJ2-1	TRBV27	-	15	TRBD2	CASSLTSGVNNEQFF	TGTGCCAGCAGTTTGACTAGCGGGGTCAACAATGAGCAGTTCTTC
TRBJ2-3	TRBV28	-	15	TRBD2	CASSVAGGFSHTQYF	TGTGCCAGCAGCGTAGCGGGGGGGTTCAGTCATACGCAGTATTTT
TRBJ2-3	TRBV7-9	-	17	TRBD2	CASSLGTSGSLVDTQYF	TGTGCCAGCAGCTTGGGGACTAGCGGGAGTTTGGTAGATACGCAGTATTTT
TRBJ2-1	TRBV5-1	-	15	-	CASSTGSGPYNEQFF	TGCGCCAGCAGTACAGGGTCGGGGCCCTACAATGAGCAGTTCTTC
TRBJ1-1	TRBV2	-	13	-	CASSSQGNTEAFF	TGTGCCAGCAGTAGCCAGGGGAACACTGAAGCTTTCTTT
TRBJ2-5	TRBV6-6	-	15	-	CASRLFSEQGETQYF	TGTGCCAGCAGACTTTTTAGCGAACAGGGAGAGACCCAGTACTTC
TRBJ2-7	TRBV6-5	-	14	-	CASSQGRSAYEQYF	TGTGCCAGCAGCCAGGGGCGGAGTGCCTACGAGCAGTACTTC
TRBJ1-3	TRBV7-9	-	15	TRBD1	CASSPDIDRASTIYF	TGTGCCAGCAGCCCAGACATCGACAGGGCCAGCACCATATATTTT
TRBJ2-1	TRBV6-4	-	17	TRBD2	CASSVEPGLAGKNEQFF	TGTGCCAGCAGTGTCGAACCCGGACTAGCGGGAAAGAATGAGCAGTTCTTC
TRBJ2-1	TRBV25-1	-	15	-	CASSGAGPFGNEQFF	TGTGCCAGCAGTGGGGCGGGACCCTTCGGGAACGAGCAGTTCTTC
TRBJ1-2	TRBV6-1	-	13	-	CASSDETAYGYTF	TGTGCCAGCAGTGATGAGACAGCCTATGGCTACACCTTC
TRBJ1-2	TRBV20-1	-	11	TRBD1	CSATGGYGYTF	TGCAGTGCTACAGGGGGCTATGGCTACACCTTC
TRBJ1-4	TRBV28	-	13	-	CASHSGGIEKLFF	TGTGCCAGCCATTCGGGAGGGATTGAAAAACTGTTTTTT
TRBJ2-1	TRBV6-1	-	15	TRBD2	CASRGLAGGKNEQFF	TGTGCCAGCAGGGGACTAGCGGGAGGTAAGAATGAGCAGTTCTTC
TRBJ2-3	TRBV5-4	-	16	TRBD2	CASSLLAGGPGDTQYF	TGTGCCAGCAGCCTATTAGCGGGGGGGCCAGGAGATACGCAGTATTTT
TRBJ1-1	TRBV7-8	-	13	TRBD1	CASSLGQGACAFF	TGTGCCAGCAGCTTAGGGCAGGGGGCCTGTGCTTTCTTT
TRBJ2-2	TRBV10-2	-	17	TRBD2	CASSTFLKGGDTGELFF	TGCGCCAGCAGTACTTTCCTGAAGGGAGGGGACACCGGGGAGCTGTTTTTT
TRBJ1-2	TRBV5-1	few	14	-	CASSHPQGIYGYTF	TGCGCCAGCAGCCATCCACAGGGAATCTATGGCTACACCTTC
TRBJ2-3	TRBV4-2	-	18	-	CASSRSEGVPSSTDTQYF	TGTGCCAGCAGCCGGTCGGAGGGCGTCCCCTCTAGCACAGATACGCAGTATTTT
TRBJ2-5	TRBV6-6	-	16	TRBD1	CASRPGTGGFQETQYF	TGTGCCAGCAGGCCCGGGACAGGGGGTTTCCAAGAGACCCAGTACTTC
TRBJ1-1	TRBV27	-	12	-	CASSRVGTEAFF	TGTGCCAGCAGCAGGGTGGGCACTGAAGCTTTCTTT